This note documents a single TCR beta chain sequence. In the original analysis: Estimates of nucleated cell counts were drawn from the amplification of reference gene primers. Profiling relied on immunoSEQ multiplex PCR, and the TCRdb table lists in-frame clones only, not all of them. The D gene and trimming were derived from the DNA, and the V and J assignments and clone size from that table. Seen here are a few hundred thousand clones, about 90% observed once, and the top ten hold under 1.5%. This sample is drawn from a study of blood T cell repertoires in COVID-19. Study-wide context: Collection of acute and convalescent COVID-19 samples took place in the United States, Italy and Spain. The cDNA or gDNA used as material had been derived from T cells, B-cell-depleted T cells, or PBMCs.

The source is a man aged 80 or over with acute or convalescent COVID-19. Material for sequencing was peripheral blood.

CDR3 coding DNA: TGTGCCACCAGCAGAGATTTCCCCAGGACAGGGGGAGACAATGAGCAGTTCTTC. The encoded protein is CATSRDFPRTGGDNEQFF. The gene calls are TRBV15 and TRBJ2-1; 10 nucleotides line up with TRBD1. CDR3 length: 18 amino acids. The germline V gene has CDR1 LNHNV and CDR2 YYDKDF (reference sequence). V shed 0 bases and J 5 bases; nucleotides not matched to a gene: 10.